The clone carrying this T cell receptor beta chain occurred many times. The sample is drawn from a study of human T cells and chemical hapten exposure. About the study: Minor volume differences among pooled libraries chiefly drove per-sample TCR yield variation.

TCRdb called the RACE reads again in MiXCR, with one record for every CDR3 protein. The sample carries roughly 40,000 distinct CDR3 sequences, around 9.3% recorded once. The time point here: patch test 2, 6 weeks after DPC sensitization. The treatment was: therapeutic diphenylcyclopropenone sensitization with weekly scalp DPC. Ahead of each patch test application, blood was drawn. The CDR3 runs to 13 residues. V lost 5 bases and J lost 4; bases outside the gene matches: 4. Germline loops: CDR1 LGHDT, CDR2 YNNKEL (reference sequence). Sequences were derived from whole blood, sampled in connection with sensitization to the hapten diphenylcyclopropenone (DPC). V usage is TRBV3-1 and J usage is TRBJ2-5; 7 nucleotides agree with TRBD2. This receptor was identified in a woman aged 35 to 49 with alopecia areata. Some clones in this sample may be carry-over from other donors' samples. CDR3 loop: CASSWTSRETQYF. The CDR3, as DNA: TGTGCCAGCAGCTGGACTAGTAGAGAGACCCAGTACTTC.